This is a list of T cell receptor beta chains from one sample in a study of blood T cell repertoires in COVID-19. Clones were sequenced by immunoSEQ multiplex PCR, and TCRdb holds only the in-frame ones, with some missing. This table has 360,000 or so clones, nearly 90% appearing once. The sample consisted of peripheral blood. These receptors were obtained from a man younger than 30 with active or convalescent COVID-19. CDR3s include the opening cysteine and the closing phenylalanine or tryptophan. A D gene is named only where the DNA matches it firmly. Size is stated for part of the rows, as once, few or many counts, or as a class when the clone is expanded.

v_gene: TRBV19; d_gene: NA; abundance: NA; j_gene: TRBJ1-4; CDR3nt: TGTGCCAGTTGGGGCAGGGGAATTGAAAAACTGTTTTTT; CDR3aa: CASWGRGIEKLFF
v_gene: TRBV5-6; d_gene: TRBD1; abundance: NA; j_gene: TRBJ1-2; CDR3nt: TGTGCCAGCAGCCCCGGGACAGGGATTCAAAGCTATGGCTACACCTTC; CDR3aa: CASSPGTGIQSYGYTF
v_gene: TRBV30; d_gene: TRBD1; abundance: NA; j_gene: TRBJ1-1; CDR3nt: TGTGCCTGCATAAAATCCAGGGGGCGTCCGACTGAAGCTTTCTTT; CDR3aa: CACIKSRGRPTEAFF
v_gene: TRBV5-5; d_gene: NA; abundance: NA; j_gene: TRBJ2-2; CDR3nt: TGTGCCAGCAGCTTGTCTGGGGGCGTGTATACCGGGGAGCTGTTTTTT; CDR3aa: CASSLSGGVYTGELFF
v_gene: TRBV11-2; d_gene: NA; abundance: NA; j_gene: TRBJ2-1; CDR3nt: TGTGCCAGCAGCTTAGGAAGGAGGGGCGGTGAGCAGTTCTTC; CDR3aa: CASSLGRRGGEQFF
v_gene: TRBV4-1; d_gene: TRBD1; abundance: once; j_gene: TRBJ1-4; CDR3nt: TGCGCCAGCAGCCAATCTGACAGGGGCCATAATGAAAAACTGTTTTTT; CDR3aa: CASSQSDRGHNEKLFF
v_gene: TRBV27; d_gene: NA; abundance: NA; j_gene: TRBJ2-7; CDR3nt: TGTGCCAGCACTCGGTTGGATAGCGGAAACTCCTACGAGCAGTACTTC; CDR3aa: CASTRLDSGNSYEQYF
v_gene: TRBV5-6; d_gene: NA; abundance: NA; j_gene: TRBJ1-2; CDR3nt: TGTGCCAGCAGCTTTTGGGGGGACTATGGCTACACCTTC; CDR3aa: CASSFWGDYGYTF
v_gene: TRBV7-2; d_gene: NA; abundance: NA; j_gene: TRBJ2-4; CDR3nt: TGTGCCAGCAGCCCCATAACGCGGGTAGCGTCCCCAAACATTCAGTACTTC; CDR3aa: CASSPITRVASPNIQYF
v_gene: TRBV6-2/TRBV6-3; d_gene: NA; abundance: NA; j_gene: TRBJ2-7; CDR3nt: TGTGCCAGCAGCATTAGCTCCTACGAGCAGTACTTC; CDR3aa: CASSISSYEQYF
v_gene: TRBV27; d_gene: TRBD2; abundance: NA; j_gene: TRBJ2-2; CDR3nt: TGTGCCAGCAGTCCGGCGGTTCTAGCGGGGGGGGCCGGGGAGCTGTTTTTT; CDR3aa: CASSPAVLAGGAGELFF
v_gene: TRBV28; d_gene: TRBD1; abundance: NA; j_gene: TRBJ2-7; CDR3nt: TGTGCCAGCAGTTTAAGGGGGACAGCTTACTCCTACGAGCAGTACTTC; CDR3aa: CASSLRGTAYSYEQYF
v_gene: TRBV11-2; d_gene: NA; abundance: NA; j_gene: TRBJ1-3; CDR3nt: TGTGCCAGCAGCTATACGAGGAGCTCTGGAAACACCATATATTTT; CDR3aa: CASSYTRSSGNTIYF
v_gene: TRBV12-3/TRBV12-4; d_gene: TRBD1; abundance: NA; j_gene: TRBJ2-5; CDR3nt: TGTGCCAGCAGGGGGACAGTACAAGAGACCCAGTACTTC; CDR3aa: CASRGTVQETQYF
v_gene: TRBV5-1; d_gene: TRBD2; abundance: NA; j_gene: TRBJ2-5; CDR3nt: TGCGCCAGCAGGGCCCCCATTCCCGAATCTAGCGGGGGTCTAGAGACCCAGTACTTC; CDR3aa: CASRAPIPESSGGLETQYF
v_gene: TRBV12-3/TRBV12-4; d_gene: NA; abundance: NA; j_gene: TRBJ1-6; CDR3nt: TGTGCCAGCAGGTCTCTTAATTCACCCCTCCACTTT; CDR3aa: CASRSLNSPLHF
v_gene: TRBV3-1/TRBV3-2; d_gene: TRBD2; abundance: NA; j_gene: TRBJ2-5; CDR3nt: TGTGCCAGCAGCCAACTAGCGGGAGGAGGACAGACCCAGTACTTC; CDR3aa: CASSQLAGGGQTQYF
v_gene: TRBV28; d_gene: TRBD2; abundance: NA; j_gene: TRBJ2-7; CDR3nt: TGTGCCAGCAGTTTCGGAATGACTAGCGGGGTCTACGAGCAGTACTTC; CDR3aa: CASSFGMTSGVYEQYF
v_gene: TRBV4-1; d_gene: NA; abundance: NA; j_gene: TRBJ2-5; CDR3nt: TGCGCCAGCAGCCAAGCCATCCAAGAGACCCAGTACTTC; CDR3aa: CASSQAIQETQYF
v_gene: TRBV4-3; d_gene: TRBD2; abundance: NA; j_gene: TRBJ2-3; CDR3nt: TGCGCCAGCAGCCAAGACAACGGGGCGACTAGCGGACGCACAGATACGCAGTATTTT; CDR3aa: CASSQDNGATSGRTDTQYF
v_gene: TRBV11-3; d_gene: TRBD2; abundance: NA; j_gene: TRBJ2-1; CDR3nt: TGTGCCAGCAGCTCCGACGGGAGGGGTTACAATGAGCAGTTCTTC; CDR3aa: CASSSDGRGYNEQFF
v_gene: TRBV4-2; d_gene: NA; abundance: NA; j_gene: TRBJ1-6; CDR3nt: TGTGCCAGCAGCCAAGATAGGCAGGGTAATTCACCCCTCCACTTT; CDR3aa: CASSQDRQGNSPLHF
v_gene: TRBV6-5; d_gene: NA; abundance: NA; j_gene: TRBJ2-7; CDR3nt: TGTGCCAGCACCCCGTTCGGCGGATCCTACGAGCAGTACTTC; CDR3aa: CASTPFGGSYEQYF